Listed below are T cell receptor beta chains from one sample, sequenced in a study of blood T cells in healthy people across ages. TCRdb independently ran MiXCR on the 5' RACE reads; one entry per CDR3 protein. The sample has some 790,000 distinct CDR3 sequences; 25% to 30% are singletons. Sequenced material: blood. The receptors were sampled from a woman older than 75 in good health. CDR3s include the opening cysteine and the closing phenylalanine or tryptophan. D genes are given only for firm matches. Clone size is not always given. Where it is, it says once, few, many or a class for expanded clones.

clone size	D gene	J gene	V gene	CDR3 DNA	CDR3 protein
many	.	TRBJ2-7	TRBV10-3	TGTGCCATCAGTGAGAACTCCTACGAGCAGTACTTC	CAISENSYEQYF
many	TRBD2	TRBJ2-7	TRBV7-2	TGTGCCAGTCACCGGGCGGGGGGGACCTACGAGCAGTACTTC	CASHRAGGTYEQYF
.	.	TRBJ2-3	TRBV4-3	TGCGCCAGCAGCCAAGCGGGCGGCCCGTCAGGGGATACGCAGTATTTT	CASSQAGGPSGDTQYF
few	.	TRBJ2-2	TRBV19	TGTGCCAGTAGTATTTACCAGGGAAAGGAACTCGGGGAGCTGTTTTTT	CASSIYQGKELGELFF
few	TRBD2	TRBJ2-3	TRBV30	TGTGCCTGGAGTGTACTCCGGACTAGCGGGGCCACAGATACGCAGTATTTT	CAWSVLRTSGATDTQYF
.	.	TRBJ2-3	TRBV12-3/TRBV12-4	TGTGCCAGCAGTGCAGGGGGGGGTCATGTGCAGTATTTT	CASSAGGGHVQYF
many	.	TRBJ2-5	TRBV4-3	TGCGCCAGCAGCCAAAGCAAAGGACATTCGATCGGGGAGACCCAGTACTTC	CASSQSKGHSIGETQYF
many	.	TRBJ1-2	TRBV29-1	TGCAGCGTTGGGGATGTCAGGGACGCTAGCTATGGCTACACCTTC	CSVGDVRDASYGYTF
.	.	TRBJ1-6	TRBV5-1	TGCGCCAGCAGCTTGCGGATTCAGGGGACTCCAAGCTCCTATAATTCACCCCTCCACTTT	CASSLRIQGTPSSYNSPLHF
.	.	TRBJ2-1	TRBV27	TGTGCCAGCAGTGTCCCGGGGCAGAGCGGAAACAATGAGCAGTTCTTC	CASSVPGQSGNNEQFF
few	.	TRBJ2-2	TRBV24-1	TGTGCCACCAGTGATTTGAGGCATTTTAACACCGGGGAGCTGTTTTTT	CATSDLRHFNTGELFF
many	.	TRBJ2-5	TRBV4-2	TGTGCCAGCAGCCAAGGACCCCCGGGACCCACCGAAGGGACCCAGTACTTC	CASSQGPPGPTEGTQYF
many	.	TRBJ2-7	TRBV18	TGTGCCAGCTCCCCGGGCAGTGGGTACGAGCAGTACTTC	CASSPGSGYEQYF
.	.	TRBJ2-3	TRBV20-1	TGCAGTGCTATGCAAATCGGCACAGATACGCAGTATTTT	CSAMQIGTDTQYF
many	.	TRBJ2-7	TRBV12-3/TRBV12-4	TGTGCCAGCAGCCCATCACCCTTATATTACGAGCAGTACTTC	CASSPSPLYYEQYF
.	TRBD1	TRBJ2-7	TRBV10-3	TGTGCCGTCAGTGAAGGGTCCGGGACAGGGTCCTACGAGCAGTACTTC	CAVSEGSGTGSYEQYF
.	TRBD1	TRBJ1-4	TRBV7-2	TGTGCCAGCAGCTTAGACAGGGGGCTTGAAAAACTGTTTTTT	CASSLDRGLEKLFF
few	.	TRBJ2-1	TRBV21-1	TGTGCCAGCAGCAATTCGCCGGGACAGGGAAAAAAAATTTACAATGAGCAGTTCTTC	CASSNSPGQGKKIYNEQFF
.	TRBD1	TRBJ2-2	TRBV9	TGTGCCAGCGCGCCCGGGACAGTTTACACCGGGGAGCTGTTTTTT	CASAPGTVYTGELFF
many	.	TRBJ2-7	TRBV29-1	TGCAGCCCACCCGAGGGAGGCTCCTACGAGCAGTACTTC	CSPPEGGSYEQYF
.	.	TRBJ1-1	TRBV19	TGTGCCAGTAGTATTACGGCCTGGGACACTGAAGCTTTCTTT	CASSITAWDTEAFF
many	.	TRBJ2-3	TRBV6-6	TGTGCCAGCAGGCCCGGGGGAAGCACAGATACGCAGTATTTT	CASRPGGSTDTQYF
few	TRBD1	TRBJ2-3	TRBV2	TGTGCCAGAACCGGGACAGGGAGAAGCACAGATACGCAGTATTTT	CARTGTGRSTDTQYF
many	.	TRBJ2-7	TRBV15	TGTGCCACCAGCAGTGACGCGGGGTACGAGCAGTACTTC	CATSSDAGYEQYF
.	.	TRBJ2-2	TRBV12-3/TRBV12-4	TGTGCCAGCAGCCCCCCTAGCGTAGGGAAAGCCGGGGAGCAGTTTTTT	CASSPPSVGKAGEQFF
.	TRBD1	TRBJ1-2	TRBV6-5	TGTGCCAGCAGTTACTCGGGTGTGGCAGGGGGTGATTTGGGAGGCTACACCTTC	CASSYSGVAGGDLGGYTF
.	TRBD1	TRBJ1-2	TRBV12-3/TRBV12-4	TGTGCCAGCACTCCGACAGGGAAGCTGAACTATGGCTACACCTTC	CASTPTGKLNYGYTF
few	.	TRBJ1-4	TRBV7-2	TGTGCCAGCAGCTTAGCGCAAGTTAATGAAAAACTGTTTTTT	CASSLAQVNEKLFF
few	.	TRBJ1-2	TRBV9	TGTGCCAGCAGCGAACAGGGTTCTAACTATGGCTACACCTTC	CASSEQGSNYGYTF
few	.	TRBJ2-3	TRBV20-1	TGCAGTGCTAGGATAACTCTGAGGGGGGCGGGCACAGATACGCAGTATTTT	CSARITLRGAGTDTQYF
few	TRBD1	TRBJ1-4	TRBV6-6	TGTGCCAGCAGGAGGACAGGGGAGGTTTTCGGTAATGGAAAACTGTTTTTT	CASRRTGEVFGNGKLFF
many	TRBD1	TRBJ2-1	TRBV11-2	TGTGCCAGCAGCTCCGGGACAGCCTCCTACAATGAGCAGTTCTTC	CASSSGTASYNEQFF
.	.	TRBJ1-6	TRBV6-1	TGTGCCAGCAGTCCTTGGGGCGATACTTCACCCCTCCACTTT	CASSPWGDTSPLHF
many	.	TRBJ1-4	TRBV5-1	TGCGCCAGCAGCTCGGGGCCCGACGAACATCGCGGTGAAAAACTGTTTTTT	CASSSGPDEHRGEKLFF
.	TRBD2	TRBJ2-5	TRBV7-2	TGTGCCAGCAGCGAAAGGGCGGGGGGGCCTAAGGGGAATGAGCAGTACTTC	CASSERAGGPKGNEQYF
many	TRBD1	TRBJ2-3	TRBV7-2	TGTGCCAGCAGTTTAGGACAGGGCTCTAGCACAGATACGCAGTATTTT	CASSLGQGSSTDTQYF
.	.	TRBJ2-3	TRBV29-1	TGCAGCGTTGAAGAGTTCTCCTTGGGAAACGACACAGATACGCAGTATTTT	CSVEEFSLGNDTDTQYF
many	.	TRBJ1-2	TRBV7-2	TGTGCCAGCAGCCGCCGGGACGGACTAGGCGCAAGCTACACCTTC	CASSRRDGLGASYTF
many	.	TRBJ2-3	TRBV4-2	TGTGCCAGCAGCCAAGATCGGGCGCCGCCTAATACGCAGTATTTT	CASSQDRAPPNTQYF
few	TRBD1	TRBJ2-2	TRBV20-1	TGCAGTGCTAGAGACGCCGGGACAGGGGTGACCGGGGAGCTGTTTTTT	CSARDAGTGVTGELFF
few	.	TRBJ2-3	TRBV6-2/TRBV6-3	TGTGCCAGCAGTTACGTTGAAGATACGCAGTATTTT	CASSYVEDTQYF
.	TRBD2	TRBJ2-1	TRBV7-3	TGTGCCAGCAGCCCCCTAGCGGGGGTGGACTACAATGAGCAGTTCTTC	CASSPLAGVDYNEQFF
many	.	TRBJ1-2	TRBV29-1	TGCAGCGTTGTATGGCAGGGCTATGGCTACACCTTC	CSVVWQGYGYTF
many	.	TRBJ1-2	TRBV6-5	TGTGCCAGCAGTCCCCAACCCATCTATGGCTACACCTTC	CASSPQPIYGYTF
.	.	TRBJ1-1	TRBV5-5	TGTGCCAGCAGCTCGGCCCTTTGGACCCCCCCTAAGAATGAAGCTTTCTTT	CASSSALWTPPKNEAFF
many	TRBD2	TRBJ2-4	TRBV5-8	TGTGCCAGCAGCTTGCAACTAGCGGGGGGCCCAGCCAAAAACATTCAGTACTTC	CASSLQLAGGPAKNIQYF
.	.	TRBJ2-5	TRBV5-5	TGTGCCAGCACCCCAATGGGGGGTCGGAAAGAGACCCAGTACTTC	CASTPMGGRKETQYF
.	.	TRBJ2-5	TRBV6-2/TRBV6-3	TGTGCCAGCAGTTTCCCCGGGGACTTTAAAGAGACCCAGTACTTC	CASSFPGDFKETQYF
.	.	TRBJ1-6	TRBV11-2	TGTGCCAGCAGCCCGCCGGGGTCACCCCTCCACTTT	CASSPPGSPLHF
many	TRBD1	TRBJ1-6	TRBV7-9	TGTGCCAGCAGCTTAGCCCACGGACAGGGGGCTAATTCACCCCTCCACTTT	CASSLAHGQGANSPLHF
.	.	TRBJ2-2	TRBV7-9	TGTGCCAGCAGCCCGCTGTCTTGGGAGAACACCGGGGAGCTGTTTTTT	CASSPLSWENTGELFF
few	.	TRBJ2-3	TRBV20-1	TGCAGTGCTAGAGAGGCAGGGGAAACAGATACGCAGTATTTT	CSAREAGETDTQYF
.	.	TRBJ1-5	TRBV30	TGTGCCTGGAGTGTAAATAGTGGCAATCAGCCCCAGCATTTT	CAWSVNSGNQPQHF